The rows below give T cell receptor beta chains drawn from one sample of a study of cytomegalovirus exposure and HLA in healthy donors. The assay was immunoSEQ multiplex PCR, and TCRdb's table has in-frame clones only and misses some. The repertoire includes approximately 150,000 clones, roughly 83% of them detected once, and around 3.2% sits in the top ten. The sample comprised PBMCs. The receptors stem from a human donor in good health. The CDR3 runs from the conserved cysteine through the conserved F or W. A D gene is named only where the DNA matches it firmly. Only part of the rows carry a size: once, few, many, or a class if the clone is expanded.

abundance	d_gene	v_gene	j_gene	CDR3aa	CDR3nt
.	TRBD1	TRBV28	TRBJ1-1	CASSDSTGVYTEAFF	TGTGCCAGCAGTGATTCGACAGGGGTGTACACTGAAGCTTTCTTT
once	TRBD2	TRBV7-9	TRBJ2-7	CASSLGTSGNEQYF	TGTGCCAGCAGCTTAGGGACTAGCGGGAACGAGCAGTACTTC
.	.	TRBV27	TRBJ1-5	CASSLVGQPQHF	TGTGCCAGCAGTTTAGTCGGTCAGCCCCAGCATTTT
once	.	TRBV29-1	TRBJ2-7	CSVPGRYEQYF	TGCAGCGTTCCAGGGCGCTACGAGCAGTACTTC
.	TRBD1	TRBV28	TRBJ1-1	CASRPGQMNTEAFF	TGTGCCAGCAGGCCGGGACAGATGAACACTGAAGCTTTCTTT
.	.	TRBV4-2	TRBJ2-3	CASSGREGLDTQYF	TGTGCCAGCAGCGGAAGAGAGGGCCTCGATACGCAGTATTTT
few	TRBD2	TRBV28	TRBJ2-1	CASSFGLAEHNEQFF	TGTGCCAGCAGTTTCGGCCTAGCGGAGCACAATGAGCAGTTCTTC
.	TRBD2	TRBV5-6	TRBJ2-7	CASSSRLRGASSYEQYF	TGTGCCAGCAGCTCCAGGTTGCGGGGGGCCTCCTCCTACGAGCAGTACTTC
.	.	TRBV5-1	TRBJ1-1	CASSLDAGALNTEAFF	TGCGCCAGCAGCTTGGATGCAGGGGCCTTGAACACTGAAGCTTTCTTT
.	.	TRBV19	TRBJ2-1	CASSATIRGNEQFF	TGTGCCAGTAGTGCCACTATTCGGGGGAATGAGCAGTTCTTC
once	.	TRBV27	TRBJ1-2	CASSLSRQVHGYTF	TGTGCCAGCAGTTTATCGCGCCAGGTGCATGGCTACACCTTC
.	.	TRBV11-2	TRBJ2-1	CASSGAGNPLSYNEQFF	TGTGCCAGCAGCGGGGCGGGAAACCCCCTCTCCTACAATGAGCAGTTCTTC
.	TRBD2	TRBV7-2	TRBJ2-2	CASSLGTRNTGELFF	TGTGCCAGCAGCCTCGGGACTAGGAACACCGGGGAGCTGTTTTTT
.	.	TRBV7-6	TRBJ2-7	CASSRSQTSYEQYF	TGTGCCAGCAGCCGCTCACAGACCTCCTACGAGCAGTACTTC
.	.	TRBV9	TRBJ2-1	CASSAEGGAGVGHEQFF	TGTGCCAGCAGCGCTGAGGGGGGGGCAGGGGTGGGGCATGAGCAGTTCTTC
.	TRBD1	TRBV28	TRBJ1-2	CASSLPNHRGEDGYTF	TGTGCCAGCAGTTTACCAAACCACAGGGGAGAGGATGGCTACACCTTC
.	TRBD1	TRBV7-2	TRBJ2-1	CASSDRGYNEQFF	TGTGCCAGCAGCGACAGGGGATACAATGAGCAGTTCTTC
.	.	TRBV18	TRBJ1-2	CASSPLDGSGAAYGYTF	TGTGCCAGCTCACCCTTGGACGGGTCTGGGGCTGCCTATGGCTACACCTTC
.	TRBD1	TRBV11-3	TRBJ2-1	CASSPRAGGNEQFF	TGTGCCAGCAGCCCCCGGGCAGGGGGCAATGAGCAGTTCTTC
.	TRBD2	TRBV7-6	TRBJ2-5	CASSLVVAGETQETQYF	TGTGCCAGCAGCTTAGTAGTAGCGGGGGAAACCCAAGAGACCCAGTACTTC
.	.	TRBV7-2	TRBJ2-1	CASSLLAFTELYNEQFF	TGTGCCAGCAGCTTACTAGCTTTCACAGAGCTCTACAATGAGCAGTTCTTC
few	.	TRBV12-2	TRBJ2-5	CASRLARGTSDQETQYF	TGTGCAAGTCGCTTAGCGCGGGGGACTAGCGACCAAGAGACCCAGTACTTC
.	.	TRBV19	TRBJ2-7	CASSNPPPPGLYEQYF	TGTGCCAGTAGTAACCCCCCGCCCCCCGGACTGTACGAGCAGTACTTC
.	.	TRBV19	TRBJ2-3	CASSIDSRTDTQYF	TGTGCCAGTAGTATTGACAGTCGCACAGATACGCAGTATTTT
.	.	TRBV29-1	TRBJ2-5	CSVLESQETQYF	TGCAGCGTTTTGGAGAGCCAAGAGACCCAGTACTTC
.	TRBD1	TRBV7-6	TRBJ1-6	CASSFDRGRDSPLHF	TGTGCCAGCAGCTTTGACAGGGGGCGGGATTCACCCCTCCACTTT
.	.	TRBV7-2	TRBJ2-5	CASSWGQQETQYF	TGTGCCAGCAGCTGGGGGCAACAAGAGACCCAGTACTTC
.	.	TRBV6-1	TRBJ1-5	CATSDQPQHF	TGTGCCACCTCAGATCAGCCCCAGCATTTT
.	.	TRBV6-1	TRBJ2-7	CASRDIQESSYEQYF	TGTGCCAGCAGGGATATACAGGAGAGCTCCTACGAGCAGTACTTC
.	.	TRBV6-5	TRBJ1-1	CASSGRALNTEAFF	TGTGCCAGCAGTGGCAGGGCCCTGAACACTGAAGCTTTCTTT
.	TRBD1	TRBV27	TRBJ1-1	CASSLLGQRKLKNTEAFF	TGTGCCAGCAGTTTACTGGGACAGAGAAAGTTAAAGAACACTGAAGCTTTCTTT
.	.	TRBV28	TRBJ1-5	CASSLISGLGNQPQHF	TGTGCCAGCAGTTTAATATCAGGGCTTGGCAATCAGCCCCAGCATTTT
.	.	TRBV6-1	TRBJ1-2	CASSEGGAYGYTF	TGTGCCAGCAGTGAGGGGGGAGCCTATGGCTACACCTTC
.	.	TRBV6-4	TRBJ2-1	CASSDEGEGNEQFF	TGTGCCAGCAGTGATGAGGGGGAAGGGAATGAGCAGTTCTTC
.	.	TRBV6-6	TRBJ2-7	CASKTDGDTYEQYF	TGTGCTAGCAAGACAGATGGGGACACCTACGAGCAGTACTTC
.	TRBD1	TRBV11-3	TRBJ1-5	CASSSTGKHRSGQPQHF	TGTGCCAGCAGCTCGACAGGGAAACACCGTAGCGGTCAGCCCCAGCATTTT
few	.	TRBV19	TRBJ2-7	CASSGSYEQYF	TGTGCCAGTAGCGGCTCCTACGAGCAGTACTTC
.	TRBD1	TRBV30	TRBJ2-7	CAWSVDRGDEQYF	TGTGCCTGGAGTGTGGACAGGGGGGACGAGCAGTACTTC
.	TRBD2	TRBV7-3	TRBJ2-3	CASSLSGFSTDTQYF	TGTGCCAGCAGCCTTAGCGGGTTTAGCACAGATACGCAGTATTTT
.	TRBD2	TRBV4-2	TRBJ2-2	CASSSSGSDTGELFF	TGTGCCAGCAGCAGTAGCGGGAGCGACACCGGGGAGCTGTTTTTT
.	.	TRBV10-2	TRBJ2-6	CASSEWGQGSSGANVLTF	TGCGCCAGCAGTGAATGGGGGCAGGGCAGCTCTGGGGCCAACGTCCTGACTTTC
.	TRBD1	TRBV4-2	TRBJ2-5	CASSQDQGAETQYF	TGTGCCAGCAGCCAAGACCAGGGGGCGGAGACCCAGTACTTC
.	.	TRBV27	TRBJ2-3	CASSQAVQTDTQYF	TGTGCCAGCAGTCAAGCGGTTCAGACAGATACGCAGTATTTT